The sequence of this TCR beta chain was determined in a study of blood T cell repertoires in COVID-19. Study information: Samples taken during acute and convalescent COVID-19 were collected in the United States, Italy and Spain. T cells, B-cell-depleted T cells, or PBMCs supplied cDNA or gDNA.

This clone is labeled as medium-sized. Germline lookup yields CDR1 SGHTA and CDR2 FQGTGA. Deletions cut 5 bases from V and 4 bases from J, with 15 bases between. The CDR3 runs 15 residues. Methods used by the authors: The authors estimated nucleated cell counts from reference gene primer amplification. Clones were read by immunoSEQ multiplex PCR, and TCRdb kept only the in-frame ones, dropping some. V and J calls and clone size come straight from that table; D and trimming were deduced from the DNA. This repertoire shows about 110,000 clones, 69% found once; its top ten account for approximately 5.9%.

Source material: peripheral blood. The V call is TRBV7-3, the J call TRBJ2-1; weak D call: TRBD2 (6 bases). The receptor comes from a man at least 80 years old with acute or convalescent COVID-19. CDR3 protein: CASSQEAGSYNEQFF. The CDR3 bases are TGTGCCAGCAGCCAGGAGGCGGGATCGTACAATGAGCAGTTCTTC.